This T cell receptor beta chain stems from a study of T cell responses to AZD1222 COVID-19 vaccine. TCRdb's copy holds only in-frame clones and misses some; the assay was immunoSEQ multiplex PCR. The table includes 93,000 or so clones, roughly 91% detected once. To note about this clone: Its antigen is not known.

This CDR3 contains 12 residues. V was clipped by 6 bases and J by 5 bases, with 10 bases between them. Germline CDR1 is MDHEN and CDR2 is SYDVKM. Study observations and caveats: Following two doses of AZD1222, Spike-specific TCR breadth and depth rose.

This TCR was recovered from an adult in good health. Sequenced here: peripheral blood, sampled on day 0 of AZD1222 vaccination. The rearrangement joins TRBV28 to TRBJ2-5, with D perhaps given as TRBD1 or TRBD2 (5 bases each). DNA for the CDR3: TGTGCCAGCAGATTGGGGGTTGAGACCCAGTACTTC. Translated: CASRLGVETQYF.